Given below is one T cell receptor beta chain in context. Participant-given clinical history determined each cohort assignment. In the original processing: Estimation of nucleated cell counts relied on the amplification of reference gene primers. Only in-frame clones appear in the TCRdb table, and some are missing; sequencing was by immunoSEQ multiplex PCR. V and J calls and clone size are given by that table; D and trimming were obtained from the DNA. The repertoire includes 150,000 to 200,000 clones, roughly 82% of them detected once, and 5.2% sits in the top ten. This sample stems from a study of blood T cell repertoires in COVID-19. The source is a woman aged 55-75 years with acute COVID-19. The sample was PBMCs or T cells enriched from blood (not recorded which).

CDR3 nucleotides: TGCGCCAGCCATCCGACAGGGGGCGAAGGCTCTACTAGGGGCTACACCTTC. Translating gives CASHPTGGEGSTRGYTF. This chain joins TRBV5-1 and TRBJ1-2; 10 nucleotides line up with TRBD1. After removal of 7 bases from V and 8 bases from J, the junction contained 20 bases not matched to a gene. Germline loops: CDR1 SGHRS, CDR2 YFSETQ. This CDR3 comprises 17 residues.